This T cell receptor (beta chain) was captured by sequencing in a study of blood T cell repertoires in COVID-19. Profiling relied on immunoSEQ multiplex PCR, and the TCRdb table lists in-frame clones only, not all of them. The table has roughly 430,000 clones, 88% seen once. Source material: PBMCs or T cells enriched from blood (not recorded which). The receptor comes from a woman under 30 who had been exposed to COVID-19.

Here the CDR3 DNA reads TGTGCCAGCAGTCGACAGGATTTCGGGAAACTGTTTTTT. It is translated as CASSRQDFGKLFF. V and J are TRBV6-5 and TRBJ1-4, with a possible D match to TRBD1 (6 bases). This CDR3 has 13 residues. Germline V CDR1 and CDR2: MNHEY, SVGAGI. Trimming pared 5 bases from V and 11 bases from J, leaving 15 bases between.